Listed here are 12 T cell receptor beta chains from one sample, sequenced in a study of cytomegalovirus exposure and HLA in healthy donors. TCRdb's table, derived via immunoSEQ multiplex PCR, lists solely in-frame clones and lacks some. This table has roughly 100,000 clones, roughly 94% appearing once. The source material was PBMCs. These receptors all come from a woman aged 18-35 years in good health and CMV-seronegative.

DNA of the CDR3: TGTGCCAGCAGTTACTCGGGACTCGCCGACAATGAGCAGTTCTTC. Residues: CASSYSGLADNEQFF. The chain carries TRBV6-5 and TRBJ2-1; D possibly corresponds to TRBD2 (6 bases). Trimming stripped 0 bases from V and 5 bases from J, with 11 bases between. The CDR3 has 15 residues. Germline values: CDR1 MNHEY, CDR2 SVGAGI.

The chain has TRBV5-1 and TRBJ2-1, with D tentatively TRBD2 (6 bases). The V gene's germline CDR1 is SGHRS and CDR2 YFSETQ. The CDR3 is made up of 13 amino acids. The germline V and J ends were trimmed by 2 bases and 8 bases, with 11 bases remaining between them. In DNA form, the CDR3 reads TGCGCCAGCAGCTTTGCGGGATTGGATGAGCAGTTCTTC. Protein product: CASSFAGLDEQFF.

CDR3 coding DNA: TGTGCCAGCATTTCCCAGGGGACAGATACGCAGTATTTT. Protein sequence: CASISQGTDTQYF. The V and J genes are TRBV28 and TRBJ2-3; weak D call: TRBD1 (6 bases). The CDR3 has 13 residues. CDR1 and CDR2 from the germline V gene are MDHEN and SYDVKM. Trimming cost V 7 bases and J 3 bases, with 11 bases left between them.

The chain carries TRBV10-3 and TRBJ2-7; D call uncertain. The CDR3 totals 14 residues. The germline CDR1 and CDR2 sequences are ENHRY and SYGVKD. Trimming pared 0 bases from V and 1 base from J, leaving 7 bases between. The CDR3 coding sequence is TGTGCCATCAGTGAGTCTGGCGGTTCCTACGAGCAGTACTTC. It codes for CAISESGGSYEQYF.

The rearrangement joins TRBV4-3 to TRBJ1-2; D is possibly TRBD1 (6 bases). The CDR3 consists of 16 residues. Trimming removed 1 base from V and 3 bases from J, with 15 bases in between. The germline V gene has CDR1 LGHNA and CDR2 YSLEER. CDR3 bases: TGCGCCAGCAGCCAAGTTCTGACAGGAATCCACTATGGCTACACCTTC. Translated, it gives CASSQVLTGIHYGYTF.

This rearrangement joins TRBV27 to TRBJ1-2; 8 positions agree with TRBD1. Trimming took 5 bases from V and 8 from J; bases not matched to a gene: 10. Germline CDR1 reads MNHEY; CDR2 reads SMNVEV (reference sequence). The CDR3 spans 14 residues. The CDR3 sequence is CASSPLDRAGGYTF. The CDR3, as DNA: TGTGCCAGCAGTCCACTGGACAGGGCGGGAGGCTACACCTTC.

The rearrangement uses TRBV9 and TRBJ2-3; 7 bases agree with TRBD2. This CDR3 is 15 amino acids long. The V and J ends lost 0 bases and 3 bases, in that order; junction bases with no gene match: 4. CDR1 and CDR2 (germline): SGDLS, YYNGEE. The DNA for the CDR3 is TGTGCCAGCAGCGTAGGGGGAGGGTCTACAGATACGCAGTATTTT. Encoded protein: CASSVGGGSTDTQYF.

V usage is TRBV6-1 and J usage is TRBJ2-7, with a tentative D call TRBD2 (5 bases). CDR1 and CDR2 from the germline V gene are MNHNS and SASEGT. The CDR3 is made up of 15 amino acids. V was trimmed by 0 bases and J by 3 bases, leaving 12 bases between them. For the CDR3, the DNA is TGTGCCAGCAGTGAAGCATTGGGGAGCCGCTACGAGCAGTACTTC. This encodes CASSEALGSRYEQYF.

This sequence joins TRBV6-6 and TRBJ2-7; 11 bases are a match to TRBD2. This CDR3 contains 14 residues. Germline loops: CDR1 MNHNY, CDR2 SVGAGI (reference sequence). V lost 6 bases, J lost 5 bases, and 6 bases stayed unmatched. The CDR3 DNA reads TGTGCCAGCAGACAGACTAGCGGGATTGACGAGCAGTACTTC. It codes for CASRQTSGIDEQYF.

The chain is built from TRBV7-8 and TRBJ2-1, with 8 bases matching TRBD1. The V gene end was trimmed by 1 base and the J gene end by 0 bases; junction bases not matched to a gene: 11. The CDR3 runs to 19 residues. Germline CDR1 reads SGHVS; CDR2 reads FQNEAQ. The CDR3 coding sequence is TGTGCCAGCAGCTTAGGACAGGGGATGGGGCTTAGCTCCTACAATGAGCAGTTCTTC. Protein product: CASSLGQGMGLSSYNEQFF.

The V and J genes are TRBV14 and TRBJ2-2; 8 bases are shared with TRBD1. V gave up 4 bases and J gave up 4 bases; unmatched junction bases: 5. The CDR3 runs 15 residues. Germline values: CDR1 SGHDN, CDR2 FVKESK. CDR3 sequence (DNA): TGTGCCAGCAGCCTGACCGGGACAGGCACCGGGGAGCTGTTTTTT. It yields the protein CASSLTGTGTGELFF. Full variable domain (rest looked up from reference TRBV14 and TRBJ2-2): EAGVTQFPSHSVIEKGQTVTLRCDPISGHDNLYWYRRVMGKEIKFLLHFVKESKQDESGMPNNRFLAERTGGTYSTLKVQPAELEDSGVYFCASSLTGTGTGELFFGEGSRLTVL.

The rearrangement uses TRBV9 and TRBJ1-2; 11 nucleotides line up with TRBD1. The V gene end was trimmed by 3 bases and the J gene end by 4 bases; junction bases not matched to a gene: 8. CDR3 length: 16 amino acids. Germline V gives CDR1 SGDLS, CDR2 YYNGEE. The CDR3 DNA is TGTGCCAGCAGCGCAGGACAGGGGGCGCACCTCTATGGCTACACCTTC. Its protein product is CASSAGQGAHLYGYTF.